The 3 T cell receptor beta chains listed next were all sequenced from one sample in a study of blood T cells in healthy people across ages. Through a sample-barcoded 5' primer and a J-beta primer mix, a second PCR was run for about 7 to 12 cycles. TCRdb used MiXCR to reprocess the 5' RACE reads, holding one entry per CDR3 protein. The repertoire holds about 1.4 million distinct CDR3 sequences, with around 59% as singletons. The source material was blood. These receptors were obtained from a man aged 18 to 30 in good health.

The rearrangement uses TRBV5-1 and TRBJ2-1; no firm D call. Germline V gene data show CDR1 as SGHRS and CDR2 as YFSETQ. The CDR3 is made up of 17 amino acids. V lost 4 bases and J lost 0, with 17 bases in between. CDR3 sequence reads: CASSTPDGQSSYNEQFF. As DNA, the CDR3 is TGCGCCAGCAGCACCCCTGACGGCCAGAGCTCCTACAATGAGCAGTTCTTC.

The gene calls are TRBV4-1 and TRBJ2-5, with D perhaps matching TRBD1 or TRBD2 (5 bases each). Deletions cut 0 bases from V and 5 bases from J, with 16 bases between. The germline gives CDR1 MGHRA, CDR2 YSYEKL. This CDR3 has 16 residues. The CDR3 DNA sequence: TGCGCCAGCAGCCAAGAGGGGGAGTTAGATGGGGAGACCCAGTACTTC. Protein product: CASSQEGELDGETQYF.

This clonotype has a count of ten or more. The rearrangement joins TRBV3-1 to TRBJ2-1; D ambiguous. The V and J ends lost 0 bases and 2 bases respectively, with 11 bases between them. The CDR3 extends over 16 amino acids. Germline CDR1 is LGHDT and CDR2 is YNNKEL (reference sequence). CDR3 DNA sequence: TGTGCCAGCAGCCAAGAAATGGTGCGGCCCTACAATGAGCAGTTCTTC. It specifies CASSQEMVRPYNEQFF.